Listed below are T cell receptor beta chains from one sample, sequenced in a study of tumor T cells in aggressive B-cell lymphoma. This table comes from immunoSEQ multiplex PCR, and its TCRdb copy is limited to in-frame clones, with some not included. The table shows 2,800 or so clones, with 85% to 90% occurring only once. What was sequenced was tumor tissue. Receptor source: an adult with diffuse large B cell lymphoma. Each CDR3 is given with its conserved first and last residue. A D gene is named only where the DNA matches it firmly. Part of the rows lack a size; the others show once, few, many or a class for expanded clones.

V gene,clone size,J gene,D gene,CDR3 protein,CDR3 DNA
TRBV19,.,TRBJ2-2,TRBD2,CASSIGLAGVNTGELFF,TGTGCCAGTAGTATAGGGCTAGCGGGGGTGAACACCGGGGAGCTGTTTTTT
TRBV18,.,TRBJ1-1,TRBD1,CASSPLTLRTGGDTEAFF,TGTGCCAGCTCACCTCTAACCTTGAGGACAGGGGGCGACACTGAAGCTTTCTTT
TRBV13,.,TRBJ1-2,TRBD1,CASSLRTGDGYTF,TGTGCCAGCAGCTTGAGGACAGGTGATGGCTACACCTTC
TRBV6-5,once,TRBJ2-6,.,CASNFYVAGANVLTF,TGTGCCAGCAACTTCTATGTTGCTGGGGCCAACGTCCTGACTTTC
TRBV19,few,TRBJ1-5,.,CASSLALLYSNQPQHF,TGTGCCAGTAGTTTGGCATTGCTTTATAGCAATCAGCCCCAGCATTTT
TRBV5-1,few,TRBJ2-3,.,CASSLDSTISTDTQYF,TGCGCCAGCAGCTTGGACTCCACGATAAGCACAGATACGCAGTATTTT
TRBV5-1,.,TRBJ1-2,.,CASSLGAGVYGYTF,TGCGCCAGCAGCTTGGGTGCAGGGGTCTATGGCTACACCTTC
TRBV28,.,TRBJ1-1,TRBD1,CASSSPTGKGYTEAFF,TGTGCCAGCAGTTCTCCGACAGGGAAAGGGTACACTGAAGCTTTCTTT
TRBV6-6,.,TRBJ1-1,TRBD1,CASSYSTGVNTEAFF,TGTGCCAGCAGTTACTCAACAGGGGTGAACACTGAAGCTTTCTTT
TRBV18,.,TRBJ1-1,.,CASSPLGGGGDTEAFF,TGTGCCAGCTCACCACTCGGGGGAGGTGGTGACACTGAAGCTTTCTTT
TRBV5-1,.,TRBJ2-1,TRBD2,CASSFSLAGDTGEQFF,TGCGCCAGCAGCTTTTCTCTAGCGGGGGATACGGGTGAGCAGTTCTTC
TRBV5-6,.,TRBJ2-4,.,CASSYAVISQGNIQYF,TGTGCCAGCAGCTACGCGGTTATTAGCCAAGGAAACATTCAGTACTTC
TRBV21-1,.,TRBJ1-1,.,CASSKDTSLAPGTGIFNTEAFF,TGTGCCAGCAGCAAAGATACCAGCTTGGCCCCCGGGACAGGGATTTTCAACACTGAAGCTTTCTTT
TRBV11-2,.,TRBJ1-1,.,CASSLDRRTEAFF,TGTGCCAGCAGCTTAGATAGGAGGACTGAAGCTTTCTTT
TRBV19,.,TRBJ1-5,.,CASSISGQPQHF,TGTGCCAGTAGTATCTCCGGTCAGCCCCAGCATTTT
TRBV5-5,once,TRBJ1-1,TRBD1,CASSGASGQPSNTEAFF,TGTGCCAGCAGCGGAGCCTCGGGACAGCCATCGAACACTGAAGCTTTCTTT
TRBV18,.,TRBJ2-2,.,CASSPAPGTSGGELFF,TGTGCCAGCTCACCGGCGCCTGGTACGTCGGGCGGGGAGCTGTTTTTT
TRBV5-1,.,TRBJ1-6,TRBD1,CASSWGDRGDNSPLHF,TGCGCCAGCAGCTGGGGGGACAGGGGGGATAATTCACCCCTCCACTTT
TRBV30,.,TRBJ1-5,.,CAWSSGGISQPQHF,TGTGCCTGGAGTTCGGGGGGGATTAGTCAGCCCCAGCATTTT
TRBV7-9,.,TRBJ2-2,.,CASSSYPEGLFF,TGTGCCAGCAGCTCCTACCCGGAGGGGCTGTTTTTT
TRBV11-2,.,TRBJ2-1,.,CASSLSLGPNEQFF,TGTGCCAGCAGCTTATCCCTTGGCCCCAATGAGCAGTTCTTC
TRBV7-8,.,TRBJ1-1,.,CASSLIQGYTEAFF,TGTGCCAGCAGCTTAATACAGGGTTACACTGAAGCTTTCTTT
TRBV9,.,TRBJ1-1,.,CASSVDSDTEAFF,TGTGCCAGCAGCGTAGACAGTGACACTGAAGCTTTCTTT
TRBV4-2,.,TRBJ1-1,.,CASSQEDRQNTEAFF,TGTGCCAGCAGCCAAGAAGACAGACAGAACACTGAAGCTTTCTTT
TRBV7-2,.,TRBJ1-5,.,CASSLRRGQPQHF,TGTGCCAGCAGCTTAAGGAGAGGACAGCCCCAGCATTTT
TRBV14,once,TRBJ1-4,.,CASSSRGWNEKLFF,TGTGCCAGCAGCTCCAGGGGATGGAATGAAAAACTGTTTTTT
TRBV6-5,.,TRBJ1-1,.,CASSLNTLNTEAFF,TGTGCCAGCAGTTTGAACACCCTGAACACTGAAGCTTTCTTT
TRBV5-1,.,TRBJ2-3,TRBD2,CASSAGLAVDTQYF,TGCGCCAGCAGCGCGGGACTAGCGGTAGATACGCAGTATTTT
TRBV9,few,TRBJ2-2,.,CASSPLARDDTGELFF,TGTGCCAGCAGCCCCCTTGCGAGGGATGACACCGGGGAGCTGTTTTTT
TRBV9,.,TRBJ2-3,TRBD2,CASSVAGTINLDTQYF,TGTGCCAGCAGCGTAGCGGGGACTATCAACTTAGATACGCAGTATTTT
TRBV9,.,TRBJ2-2,.,CASSVVASHTGELFF,TGTGCCAGCAGCGTAGTGGCTAGCCACACCGGGGAGCTGTTTTTT
TRBV6-6,few,TRBJ1-2,.,CASSRGLGGYTF,TGTGCCAGCTCAAGGGGCCTGGGGGGCTACACCTTC
TRBV5-1,.,TRBJ2-3,TRBD2,CASSLGSGSFFTDTQYF,TGCGCCAGCAGCTTAGGTAGCGGGAGCTTTTTCACAGATACGCAGTATTTT
TRBV6-5,.,TRBJ1-5,TRBD1,CASSSRQGVINQPQHF,TGTGCCAGCAGTTCAAGACAGGGGGTAATCAATCAGCCCCAGCATTTT
TRBV5-4,.,TRBJ1-2,.,CASSLIGEMGGYTF,TGTGCCAGCAGCCTCATCGGGGAGATGGGGGGCTACACCTTC
TRBV29-1,.,TRBJ1-2,.,CSVEDQYTGNYGYTF,TGCAGCGTTGAAGATCAGTATACGGGGAACTATGGCTACACCTTC
TRBV19,.,TRBJ2-4,.,CASSISMGPKNIQYF,TGTGCCAGTAGTATCAGCATGGGGCCAAAAAACATTCAGTACTTC
TRBV27,.,TRBJ2-2,.,CASSPRTDYTGELFF,TGTGCCAGCAGTCCCCGGACAGACTACACCGGGGAGCTGTTTTTT
TRBV7-7,.,TRBJ2-7,.,CASSSQGPPSYEQYF,TGTGCTAGCAGCTCCCAGGGGCCCCCATCCTACGAGCAGTACTTC
TRBV7-9,.,TRBJ2-2,TRBD2,CASSPLAGALGTGELFF,TGTGCCAGCAGCCCACTAGCGGGGGCCCTGGGGACCGGGGAGCTGTTTTTT
TRBV29-1,few,TRBJ2-2,TRBD2,CSVVPSGITGELFF,TGCAGCGTTGTCCCTAGCGGGATCACCGGGGAGCTGTTTTTT